This T cell receptor (beta chain) was documented in a study of neurological immune-mediated disorders. This clonotype was observed many times. TCRdb passed the 5' RACE reads through MiXCR, listing each CDR3 protein once. The table shows about 55,000 distinct CDR3 sequences, with 3% to 4.5% occurring only once. Per germline, CDR1 SNHLY and CDR2 FYNNEI. V shed 6 bases and J shed 1 base, with 12 bases lying between them. The CDR3 sequence is 14 residues long. The sample consisted of CD4+ T cells from blood. This TCR came from a woman between 40 and 50 years old with multiple sclerosis. The chain employs TRBV2 and TRBJ2-5; D is unresolved. This CDR3 is CASRVEQFQETQYF. The CDR3 region has the DNA TGTGCCAGCAGGGTAGAACAGTTCCAAGAGACCCAGTACTTC.